This entry is about one TCR beta chain. Antigen unknown. The data are from a study of shared clonotypes between healthy human individuals. Naive-designated CD8 cells lacked CD45RO, were positively enriched for CCR7, and omitted terminally differentiated effector memory CD45RA+ cells. Study donors comprised healthy, HIV-negative adults devoid of recent acute infection or vaccination. Assay used: immunoSEQ multiplex PCR; TCRdb lists only in-frame clones, some missing. The data show 1.5 million to 2.5 million clones, over 85% seen once. Study-level findings and limits: Non-shared clonotypes showed lower generation probabilities than clonotypes common to all four donors. Few donors limited the genetic and exposure-history diversity represented.

Trimming took 6 bases from V and 6 from J, leaving 17 bases between them. The CDR3 has 14 amino acids. Germline-derived CDR1 and CDR2 are MNHEY and SMNVEV (reference sequence). The sequencing sample was made of naive CD8+ T cells sorted from blood. The chain combines TRBV27 with TRBJ1-2, with D possibly being TRBD1 (6 bases). The receptor comes from a man between 18 and 35 years old in good health. CDR3 sequence: CASRLRGGRNGYTF. In DNA form, the CDR3 reads TGTGCCAGCAGACTGAGGGGGGGGCGAAATGGCTACACCTTC.